This T cell receptor beta chain was retrieved from a study of cytomegalovirus exposure and HLA in healthy donors. This CDR3 is 14 amino acids long. Germline V CDR1 and CDR2: SNHLY, FYNNEI. Trimming removed 4 bases from V and 4 bases from J; junction bases left unmatched: 4. The PCR had 60 Vbeta and 13 Jbeta primers. Repertoires were generated with immunoSEQ multiplex PCR, while TCRdb's copy carries only in-frame clones and drops some. The table lists approximately 160,000 clones, over 70% of them singletons. The rearrangement links TRBV2 to TRBJ2-1; 7 nucleotides match TRBD2. The sequenced sample was PBMCs. This TCR was sampled from a woman aged 50 to 60 in good health and CMV-seropositive. The CDR3 reads CASSVSGPYNEQFF. Written as DNA, the CDR3 is TGTGCCAGCAGTGTTAGCGGGCCGTACAATGAGCAGTTCTTC.